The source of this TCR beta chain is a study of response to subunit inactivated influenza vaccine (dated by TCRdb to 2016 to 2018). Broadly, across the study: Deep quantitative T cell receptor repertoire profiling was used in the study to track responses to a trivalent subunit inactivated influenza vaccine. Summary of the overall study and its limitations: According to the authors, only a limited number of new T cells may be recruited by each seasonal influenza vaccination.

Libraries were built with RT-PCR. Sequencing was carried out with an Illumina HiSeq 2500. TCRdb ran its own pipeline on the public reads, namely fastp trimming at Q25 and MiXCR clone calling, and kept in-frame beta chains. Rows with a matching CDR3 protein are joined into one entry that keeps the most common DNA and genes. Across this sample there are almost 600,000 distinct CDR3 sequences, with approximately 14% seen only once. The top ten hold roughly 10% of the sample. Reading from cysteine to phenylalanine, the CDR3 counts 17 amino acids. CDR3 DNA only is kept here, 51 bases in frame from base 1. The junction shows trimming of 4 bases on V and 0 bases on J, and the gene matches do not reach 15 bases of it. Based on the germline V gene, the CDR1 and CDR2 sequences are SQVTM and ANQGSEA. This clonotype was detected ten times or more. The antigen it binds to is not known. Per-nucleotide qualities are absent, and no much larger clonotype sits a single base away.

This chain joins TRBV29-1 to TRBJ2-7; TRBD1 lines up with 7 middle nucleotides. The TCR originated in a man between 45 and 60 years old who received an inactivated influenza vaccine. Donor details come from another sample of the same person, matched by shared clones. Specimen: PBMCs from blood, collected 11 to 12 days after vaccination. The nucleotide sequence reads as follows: TGCAGCGTTGTGGTGTATAAGGGGGCCGGATTCTCCTACGAGCAGTACTTC. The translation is CSVVVYKGAGFSYEQYF.